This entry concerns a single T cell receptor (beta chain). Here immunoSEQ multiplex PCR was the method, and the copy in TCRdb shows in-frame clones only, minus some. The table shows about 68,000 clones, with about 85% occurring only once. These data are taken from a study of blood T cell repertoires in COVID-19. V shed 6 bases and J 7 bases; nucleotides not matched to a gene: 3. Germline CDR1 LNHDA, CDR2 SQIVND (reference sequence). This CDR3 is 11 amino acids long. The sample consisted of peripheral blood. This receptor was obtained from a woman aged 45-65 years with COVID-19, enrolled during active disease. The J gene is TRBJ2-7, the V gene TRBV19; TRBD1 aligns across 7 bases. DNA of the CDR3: TGTGCCAGTAGACAGGGGTGGGAGCAGTACTTC. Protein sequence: CASRQGWEQYF.